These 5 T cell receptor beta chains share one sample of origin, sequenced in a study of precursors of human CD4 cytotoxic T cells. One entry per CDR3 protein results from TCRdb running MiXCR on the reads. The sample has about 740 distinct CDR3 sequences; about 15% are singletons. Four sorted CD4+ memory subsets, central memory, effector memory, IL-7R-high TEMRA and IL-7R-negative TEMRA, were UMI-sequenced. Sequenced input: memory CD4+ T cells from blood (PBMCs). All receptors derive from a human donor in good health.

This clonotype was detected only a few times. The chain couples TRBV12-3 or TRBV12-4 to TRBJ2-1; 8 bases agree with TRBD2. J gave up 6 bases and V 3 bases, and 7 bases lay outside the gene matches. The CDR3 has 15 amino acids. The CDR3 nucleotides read TGTGCCAGCAGTTTGTCCGTTCGGGGGGGCAATGAGCAGTTCTTC. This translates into CASSLSVRGGNEQFF.

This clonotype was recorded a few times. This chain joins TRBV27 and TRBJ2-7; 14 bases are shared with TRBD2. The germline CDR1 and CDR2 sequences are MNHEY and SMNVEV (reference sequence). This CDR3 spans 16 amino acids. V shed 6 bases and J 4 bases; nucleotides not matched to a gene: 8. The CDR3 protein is CASRIAGTSGSYEQYF. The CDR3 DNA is TGTGCCAGCAGGATCGCCGGGACTAGCGGGAGTTACGAGCAGTACTTC.

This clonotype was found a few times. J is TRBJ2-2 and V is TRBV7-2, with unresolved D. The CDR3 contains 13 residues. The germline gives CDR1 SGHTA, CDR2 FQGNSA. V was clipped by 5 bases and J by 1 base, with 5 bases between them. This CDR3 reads CASSLRNTGELFF. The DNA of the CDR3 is TGTGCCAGCAGCCTCAGGAACACCGGGGAGCTGTTTTTT.

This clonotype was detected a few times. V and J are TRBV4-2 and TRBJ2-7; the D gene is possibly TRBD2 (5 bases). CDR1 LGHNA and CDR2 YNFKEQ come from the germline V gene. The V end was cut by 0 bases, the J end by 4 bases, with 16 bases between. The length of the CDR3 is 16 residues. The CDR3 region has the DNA TGTGCCAGCAGCCAAGATTTAAAGGCGGGCTCATACGAGCAGTACTTC. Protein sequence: CASSQDLKAGSYEQYF.

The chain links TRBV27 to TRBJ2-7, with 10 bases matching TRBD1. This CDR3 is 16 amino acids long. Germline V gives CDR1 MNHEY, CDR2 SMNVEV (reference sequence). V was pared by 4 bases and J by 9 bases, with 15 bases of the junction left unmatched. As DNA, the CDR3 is TGTGCCAGCAGTTCCTTCGGGACAGGGGCTTCGCTAGGGCAGTACTTC. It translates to CASSSFGTGASLGQYF.